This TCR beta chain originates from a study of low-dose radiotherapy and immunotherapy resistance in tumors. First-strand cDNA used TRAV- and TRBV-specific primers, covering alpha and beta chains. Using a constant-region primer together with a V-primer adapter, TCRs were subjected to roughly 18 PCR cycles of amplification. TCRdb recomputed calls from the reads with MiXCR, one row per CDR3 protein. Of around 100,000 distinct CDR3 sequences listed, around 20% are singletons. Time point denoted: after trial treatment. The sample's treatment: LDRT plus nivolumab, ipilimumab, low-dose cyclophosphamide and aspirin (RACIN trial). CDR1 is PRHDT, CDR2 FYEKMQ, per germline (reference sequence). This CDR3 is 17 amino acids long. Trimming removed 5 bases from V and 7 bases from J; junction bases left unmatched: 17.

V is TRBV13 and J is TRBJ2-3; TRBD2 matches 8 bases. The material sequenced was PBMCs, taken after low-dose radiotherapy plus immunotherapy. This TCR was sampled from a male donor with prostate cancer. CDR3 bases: TGTGCCAGCAGCACCACCCCCCCGGGGGGGTCGGCGAATACGCAGTATTTT. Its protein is CASSTTPPGGSANTQYF.